This TCR beta chain is drawn from a study of T cells in Graves' hyperthyroidism and ophthalmopathy. TCR beta CDR3 sequences were amplified from RNA transcripts. Researchers ran a first-round RT-PCR on the TCR CDR3 using the HTBI primer set. One entry per CDR3 protein, called by TCRdb with MiXCR from the multiplex PCR reads. The repertoire holds over 500,000 distinct CDR3 sequences, with about 16% as singletons. Trimming took 1 base from V and 7 from J, leaving 13 bases between them. This CDR3 spans 15 amino acids. From germline, CDR1 is SGHTA and CDR2 FQGNSA. The gene calls are TRBV7-2 and TRBJ1-4, with D perhaps matching TRBD1 (5 bases). The sample comprised blood. The clonotype originates from a woman between 25 and 40 years old with Graves' ophthalmopathy. CDR3 DNA: TGTGCCAGCAGCTTAGTAGGAGGGCAGGGTGAAAAACTGTTTTTT. It is translated as CASSLVGGQGEKLFF.